One and the same sample provided the 15 T cell receptor beta chains below, sequenced in a study of blood T cell repertoires in COVID-19. Data came from immunoSEQ multiplex PCR; TCRdb stores just in-frame clones and leaves some out. The repertoire holds 110,000 to 150,000 clones, with 65% to 85% as singletons. Sequences were obtained from peripheral blood. These receptors came from a man over 45 with active or convalescent COVID-19.

This clone was seen only a few times. This chain connects TRBV6-1 to TRBJ1-5; 8 positions agree with TRBD1. Unmatched junction bases numbered 9, after V lost 1 base and J lost 7 bases. Germline CDR1 MNHNS, CDR2 SASEGT. The CDR3 has 16 residues. CDR3 residues: CASSEGVRTGKQPQHF. DNA of the CDR3: TGTGCCAGCAGTGAAGGAGTCAGGACAGGGAAACAGCCCCAGCATTTT.

This rearrangement joins TRBV4-1 to TRBJ2-7, with D possibly matching TRBD1 (5 bases). V lost 3 bases to trimming and J lost 2 bases, with 14 bases between them. This CDR3 contains 15 residues. In germline, CDR1 is MGHRA, CDR2 YSYEKL. CDR3 bases: TGCGCCAGCAGCCAGCAGGGCGGCTCCACCTACGAGCAGTACTTC. Translated, it gives CASSQQGGSTYEQYF.

The chain has TRBV6-5 and TRBJ1-1; no reliable D call. Germline V gives CDR1 MNHEY, CDR2 SVGAGI. V was shortened by 9 bases and J by 3 bases, with 17 bases between the two germline ends. CDR3 size: 14 residues. The CDR3 DNA is TGTGCCAGTAATGTAGAGGAGTCTTACACTGAAGCTTTCTTT. Amino acid sequence: CASNVEESYTEAFF.

Notes on this clone: Germline and junction disagree at one end, which may indicate a read error. The chain recombines TRBV27 with TRBJ2-7; 12 nucleotides match TRBD2. The CDR3 runs 14 residues. The germline V gene has CDR1 MNHEY and CDR2 SMNVEV (reference sequence). CDR3 coding DNA: TGTGCCTGCAGTACTGGGGGACTAGCGGGCGAGCAGTACTTC. This encodes CACSTGGLAGEQYF.

The chain links TRBV9 to TRBJ1-4, with a weak D call TRBD1 (5 bases). Trimming took 4 bases from V and 11 from J, leaving 21 bases between them. CDR1 is SGDLS, CDR2 YYNGEE, per germline. The CDR3 consists of 15 residues. This chain's CDR3 is CASSPTQGVSGKLFF. Here the CDR3 DNA reads TGTGCCAGCAGCCCCACTCAGGGTGTCTCAGGGAAACTGTTTTTT.

The chain recombines TRBV25-1 with TRBJ1-6; D is uncertain. The CDR3 has 13 amino acids. Germline V CDR1 and CDR2: MGHDK, SYGVNS. Between the trimmed V and J ends, which lost 4 bases and 11 bases, there was a span of 12 bases. In nucleotides, the CDR3 is TGTGCCAGCAGTGGAGATCCCTCACCACCCCTCCACTTT. This encodes CASSGDPSPPLHF.

This clone was seen just once. V is TRBV14 and J is TRBJ2-7; TRBD2 matches 8 bases. Germline CDR1 reads SGHDN; CDR2 reads FVKESK. The CDR3 has 18 residues. The J segment lost 4 bases and the V segment lost 2 bases, leaving 16 bases of the junction unmatched. This CDR3 is CASSQYSIYAAGEYEQYF. CDR3 bases: TGTGCCAGCAGCCAATACAGCATTTATGCAGCGGGAGAATACGAGCAGTACTTC.

This CDR3 reads CASSLGPGVFYEQYF. DNA of the CDR3: TGTGCCAGCAGCTTAGGACCGGGGGTATTCTACGAGCAGTACTTC. This rearrangement joins TRBV7-2 to TRBJ2-7, with D perhaps matching TRBD2 (6 bases). CDR1 is SGHTA, CDR2 FQGNSA, per germline. The CDR3 covers 15 residues. The ends were cut back, 1 base at V and 3 bases at J, with 13 bases in the middle.

This clone was counted between two and nine times. The chain recombines TRBV5-6 with TRBJ2-5; D possibly corresponds to TRBD1 (6 bases). Germline CDR1 is SGHDT and CDR2 is YYEEEE. Between the trimmed V and J ends, which lost 0 bases and 4 bases, there was a span of 16 bases. CDR3 size: 16 residues. In nucleotides, the CDR3 is TGTGCCAGCAGCTTGGTAGGTGGACAGTCCTCAGAGACCCAGTACTTC. Amino acid sequence: CASSLVGGQSSETQYF.

This chain links TRBV28 with TRBJ1-1; D gene unclear. There are 13 residues in the CDR3. V was clipped by 5 bases and J by 3 bases, with 10 bases between them. Germline-derived CDR1 and CDR2 are MDHEN and SYDVKM. This CDR3 reads CASSRHLYTEAFF. The CDR3 DNA follows: TGTGCCAGCAGTAGACATTTGTACACTGAAGCTTTCTTT. Combining the CDR3 with reference TRBV28 and TRBJ1-1 gives the whole variable domain DVKVTQSSRYLVKRTGEKVFLECVQDMDHENMFWYRQDPGLGLRLIYFSYDVKMKEKGDIPEGYSVSREKKERFSLILESASTNQTSMYLCASSRHLYTEAFFGQGTRLTVV.

The CDR3 DNA sequence: TGTGCCTGGAGTGCCCGGACTAGCGGCCGTTACAATGAGCAGTTCTTC. This translates into CAWSARTSGRYNEQFF. The chain recombines TRBV30 with TRBJ2-1; 10 bases are a match to TRBD2. CDR3 length: 16 amino acids. V was pared by 1 base and J by 4 bases, with 7 bases of the junction left unmatched. Germline-derived CDR1 and CDR2 are GTSNPN and SVGIG (reference sequence). Filled out from reference TRBV30 and TRBJ2-1, the complete variable domain reads SQTIHQWPATLVQPVGSPLSLECTVEGTSNPNLYWYRQAAGRGLQLLFYSVGIGQISSEVPQNLSASRPQDRQFILSSKKLLLSDSGFYLCAWSARTSGRYNEQFFGPGTRLTVL.

DNA for the CDR3: TGTGCCAGCAGCTTGAAGGGGCGGGGGGTCAATCAGCCCCAGCATTTT. This translates into CASSLKGRGVNQPQHF. The rearrangement uses TRBV5-7 and TRBJ1-5; D might be TRBD1 (5 bases). TRBV5-7 is marked as an open reading frame, function uncertain. The CDR3 consists of 16 residues. V gave up 1 base and J gave up 3 bases, with 14 bases separating them.

The DNA for the CDR3 is TGTGCCAGCAGCGGACTAGCGGGATTGGTCTACGAGCAGTACTTC. This gives the protein CASSGLAGLVYEQYF. The J gene is TRBJ2-7, the V gene TRBV9, with 11 bases fitting TRBD2. V lost 3 bases and J lost 3; bases outside the gene matches: 5. Germline loops: CDR1 SGDLS, CDR2 YYNGEE. The CDR3 runs to 15 residues.

The CDR3 DNA is TGTGCCAGCAGTCAAGCTAGCGGGGGCTACAATGAGCAGTTCTTC. Translating it yields CASSQASGGYNEQFF. This chain links TRBV27 with TRBJ2-1, with 10 nucleotides matching TRBD2. Trimming cost V 5 bases and J 3 bases; bases outside gene matches: 4. The CDR3 has 15 residues. Per germline, CDR1 MNHEY and CDR2 SMNVEV (reference sequence).

The J gene is TRBJ2-5, the V gene TRBV7-8; unclear D gene. Germline CDR1 is SGHVS and CDR2 is FQNEAQ. V dropped 2 bases and J dropped 0 bases, with 10 bases sitting between them. The CDR3 extends over 15 amino acids. CDR3 residues: CASSLRHGYQETQYF. The CDR3 bases are TGTGCCAGCAGCTTAAGGCACGGGTACCAAGAGACCCAGTACTTC.